The T cell receptor (beta chain) under discussion was sequenced for a study of neurological immune-mediated disorders. Study findings and constraints: CDR3 amino acid sequences of expanded clones were not shared across subjects, a result suggesting private repertoires in all groups. HTLV-1-associated myelopathy led in TCR clonal expansion, while multiple sclerosis ranked lowest, below healthy controls.

Germline V lookup: CDR1 SGHKS, CDR2 YYEKEE (reference sequence). Germline trimming cut 0 bases from V and 4 bases from J; bases unmatched to any gene: 8. There are 16 residues in the CDR3. Time point given: longitudinal time-point 3. Unsorted libraries used 2 million PBMCs kept at -80 degrees C. Synthesis of cDNA used 5'RACE (with 10-nucleotide random UMIs). TCRdb reanalysed the 5' RACE reads using MiXCR and keeps one entry per CDR3 protein. The table shows more than 40,000 distinct CDR3 sequences, with 9.5% to 15% occurring only once. With respect to this clonotype: The antigen is unknown.

The V and J genes are TRBV5-5 and TRBJ2-7; 9 positions agree with TRBD1. The receptor comes from a male donor with HTLV-1-associated myelopathy (HAM/TSP). Sample: PBMCs. The CDR3 DNA is TGTGCCAGCAGCTTGGCCCTGAGACAGGGGGGGTACGAGCAGTACTTC. It is translated as CASSLALRQGGYEQYF.